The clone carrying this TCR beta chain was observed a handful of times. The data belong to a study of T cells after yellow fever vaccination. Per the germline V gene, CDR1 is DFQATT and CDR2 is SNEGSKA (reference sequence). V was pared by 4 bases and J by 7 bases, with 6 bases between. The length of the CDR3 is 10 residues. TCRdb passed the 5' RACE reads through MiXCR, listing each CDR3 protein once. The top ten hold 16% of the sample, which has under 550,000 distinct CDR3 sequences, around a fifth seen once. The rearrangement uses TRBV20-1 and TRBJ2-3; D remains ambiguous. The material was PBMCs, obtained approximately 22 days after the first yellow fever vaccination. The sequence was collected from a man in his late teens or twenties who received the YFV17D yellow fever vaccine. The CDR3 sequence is CSAMENTQYF. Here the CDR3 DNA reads TGCAGTGCTATGGAAAATACGCAGTATTTT.